This T cell receptor beta chain appears in the sequencing data of a study of T cells in localized non-small cell lung cancer. Findings of the study overall: Longer overall survival was seen with higher T cell density measured in blood. When the top 100 tumor clones were examined, a median about 60 of them also appeared in the adjacent lung, which was paired and uninvolved. Tumor samples were not multi-region, leaving intratumor heterogeneity unexcluded. It was uninvolved adjacent lung that showed the highest T cell clonality, exceeding tumor.

V lost 2 bases to trimming and J lost 1 base, with 15 bases between them. The CDR3 loop spans 16 amino acids. The V gene's germline CDR1 is SGHRS and CDR2 YFSETQ. Some clones are missing from TCRdb's copy, which holds only in-frame ones; the method was immunoSEQ multiplex PCR. Of some 90,000 clones in the sample, around 90% were seen once. As regards this clone: Its antigen is currently unknown.

This material consisted of peripheral blood, taken before any cancer treatment. This chain links TRBV5-1 with TRBJ1-1, with D unclear. The TCR sequence derives from a man between 40 and 75 years old with stage I squamous cell lung carcinoma. CDR3 DNA sequence: TGCGCCAGCAGCTTAGGAAGTGGCAGGTCGAACACTGAAGCTTTCTTT. This codes for CASSLGSGRSNTEAFF.